The clone carrying this TCR beta chain has ten or more counts. Its antigen is unidentified. Findings and caveats of the study: Tumor memory CD4+ T cell TCR gene usage clustered with blood and lymph node memory CD4+ cells and lymph node naive CD4+ cells. Larger-cohort validation covered only one TCR beta V-J rearrangement.

Germline V gene lookup returns CDR1 LGHDT and CDR2 YNNKEL (reference sequence). The CDR3 runs 15 residues. V lost 0 bases to trimming and J lost 2 bases, with 10 bases between them. After constant-region reverse-primer amplification, full-length variable regions underwent semi-nested PCR with Nested Universal Primer A. TCRdb re-analysed the 5' RACE reads in MiXCR, keeping a single row per CDR3 protein. This table has roughly 40,000 distinct CDR3 sequences, 18% appearing once. Sequenced material: naive CD4+ T cells sorted from a lymph node. Subset reported: naive CD4+ T cells, CD4+CD45RA+CD25-. This sequence originates from a female donor with breast cancer. This rearrangement joins TRBV3-1 to TRBJ1-2, with D unclear. The CDR3 DNA sequence: TGTGCCAGCAGCCAAGATACCCGTTCGAACTATGGCTACACCTTC. Its protein is CASSQDTRSNYGYTF.